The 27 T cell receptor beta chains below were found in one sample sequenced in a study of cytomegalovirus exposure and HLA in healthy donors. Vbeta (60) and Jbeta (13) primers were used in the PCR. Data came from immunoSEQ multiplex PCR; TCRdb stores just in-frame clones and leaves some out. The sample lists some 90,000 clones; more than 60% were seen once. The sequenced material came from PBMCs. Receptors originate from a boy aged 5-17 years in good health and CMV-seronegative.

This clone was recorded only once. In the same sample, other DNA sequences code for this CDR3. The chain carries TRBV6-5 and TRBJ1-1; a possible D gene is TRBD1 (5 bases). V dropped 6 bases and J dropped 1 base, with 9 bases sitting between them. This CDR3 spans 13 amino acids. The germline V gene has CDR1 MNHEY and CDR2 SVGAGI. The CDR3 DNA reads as TGTGCCAGCAGCCTCGGACAGAACACTGAAGCTTTCTTT. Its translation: CASSLGQNTEAFF.

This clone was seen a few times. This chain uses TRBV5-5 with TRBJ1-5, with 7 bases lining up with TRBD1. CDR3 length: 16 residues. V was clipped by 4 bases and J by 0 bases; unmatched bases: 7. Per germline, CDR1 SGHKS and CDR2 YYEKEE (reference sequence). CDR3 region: CASSPGQDYSNQPQHF. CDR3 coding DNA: TGTGCCAGCAGCCCCGGACAGGATTATAGCAATCAGCCCCAGCATTTT.

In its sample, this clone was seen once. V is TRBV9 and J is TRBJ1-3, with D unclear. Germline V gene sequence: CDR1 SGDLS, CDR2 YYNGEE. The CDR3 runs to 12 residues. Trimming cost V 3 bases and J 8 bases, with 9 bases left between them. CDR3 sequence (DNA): TGTGCCAGCAGCGGTCTCGAGGACACCATATATTTT. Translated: CASSGLEDTIYF.

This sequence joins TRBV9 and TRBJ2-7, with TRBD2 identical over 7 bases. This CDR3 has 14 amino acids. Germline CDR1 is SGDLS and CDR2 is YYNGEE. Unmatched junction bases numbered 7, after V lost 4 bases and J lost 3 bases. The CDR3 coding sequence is TGTGCCAGCAGCACTTCGGGGGGAAACTACGAGCAGTACTTC. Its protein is CASSTSGGNYEQYF.

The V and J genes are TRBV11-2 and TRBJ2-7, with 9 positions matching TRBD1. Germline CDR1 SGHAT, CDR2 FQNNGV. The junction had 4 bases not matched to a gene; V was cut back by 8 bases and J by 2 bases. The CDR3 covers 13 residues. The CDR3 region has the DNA TGTGCCAGCGGTGGGACAGGGACCTACGAGCAGTACTTC. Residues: CASGGTGTYEQYF.

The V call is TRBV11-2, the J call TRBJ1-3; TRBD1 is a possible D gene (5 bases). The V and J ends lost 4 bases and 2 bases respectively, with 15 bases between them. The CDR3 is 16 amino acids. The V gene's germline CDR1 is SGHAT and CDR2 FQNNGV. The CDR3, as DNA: TGTGCCAGCAGCTCTAGGGAAAGGGGAACTGGAAACACCATATATTTT. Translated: CASSSRERGTGNTIYF. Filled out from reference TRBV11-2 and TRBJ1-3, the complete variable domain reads EAGVAQSPRYKIIEKRQSVAFWCNPISGHATLYWYQQILGQGPKLLIQFQNNGVVDDSQLPKDRFSAERLKGVDSTLKIQPAKLEDSAVYLCASSSRERGTGNTIYFGEGSWLTVV.

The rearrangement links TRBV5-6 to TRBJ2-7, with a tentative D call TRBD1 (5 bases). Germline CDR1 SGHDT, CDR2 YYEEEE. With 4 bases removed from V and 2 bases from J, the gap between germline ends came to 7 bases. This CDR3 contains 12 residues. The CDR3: CASSLRAYEQYF. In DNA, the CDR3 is TGTGCCAGCAGCCTCAGGGCCTACGAGCAGTACTTC.

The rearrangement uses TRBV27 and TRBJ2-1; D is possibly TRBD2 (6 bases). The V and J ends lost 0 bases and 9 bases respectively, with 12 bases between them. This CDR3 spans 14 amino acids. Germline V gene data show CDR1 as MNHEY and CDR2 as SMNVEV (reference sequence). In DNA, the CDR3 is TGTGCCAGCAGTTTATCCACCCGGGGGAGTGAGCAGTTCTTC. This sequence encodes CASSLSTRGSEQFF.

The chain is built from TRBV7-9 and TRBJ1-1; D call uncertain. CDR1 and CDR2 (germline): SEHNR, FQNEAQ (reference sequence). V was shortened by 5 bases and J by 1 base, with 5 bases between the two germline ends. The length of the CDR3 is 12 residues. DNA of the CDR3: TGTGCCAGCAGCGGGAGGAACACTGAAGCTTTCTTT. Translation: CASSGRNTEAFF. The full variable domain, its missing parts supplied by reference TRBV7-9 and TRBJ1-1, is DTGVSQNPRHKITKRGQNVTFRCDPISEHNRLYWYRQTLGQGPEFLTYFQNEAQLEKSRLLSDRFSAERPKGSFSTLEIQRTEQGDSAMYLCASSGRNTEAFFGQGTRLTVV.

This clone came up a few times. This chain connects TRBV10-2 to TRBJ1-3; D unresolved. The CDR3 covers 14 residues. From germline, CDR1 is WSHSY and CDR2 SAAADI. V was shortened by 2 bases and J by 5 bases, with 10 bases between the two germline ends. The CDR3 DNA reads TGCGCCAGCAGTGAGAGAGCAGGCCGAAACACCATATATTTT. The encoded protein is CASSERAGRNTIYF.

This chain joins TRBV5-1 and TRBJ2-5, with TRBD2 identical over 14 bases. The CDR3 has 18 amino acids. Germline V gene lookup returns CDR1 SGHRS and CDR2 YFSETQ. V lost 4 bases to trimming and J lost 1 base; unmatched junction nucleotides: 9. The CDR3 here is CASSPRTSGGPLQETQYF. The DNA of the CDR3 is TGCGCCAGCAGCCCTAGGACTAGCGGGGGGCCCCTCCAAGAGACCCAGTACTTC.

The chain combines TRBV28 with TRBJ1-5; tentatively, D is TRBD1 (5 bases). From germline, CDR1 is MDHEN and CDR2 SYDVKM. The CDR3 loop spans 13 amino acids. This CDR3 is CASGEHSNQPQHF. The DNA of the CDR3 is TGTGCTTCGGGGGAGCATAGCAATCAGCCCCAGCATTTT. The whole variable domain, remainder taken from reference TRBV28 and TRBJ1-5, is DVKVTQSSRYLVKRTGEKVFLECVQDMDHENMFWYRQDPGLGLRLIYFSYDVKMKEKGDIPEGYSVSREKKERFSLILESASTNQTSMYLCASGEHSNQPQHFGDGTRLSIL.

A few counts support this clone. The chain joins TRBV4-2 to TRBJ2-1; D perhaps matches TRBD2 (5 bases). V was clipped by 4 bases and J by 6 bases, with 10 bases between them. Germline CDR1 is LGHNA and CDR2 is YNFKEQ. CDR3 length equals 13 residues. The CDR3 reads CASSRGLGNEQFF. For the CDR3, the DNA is TGTGCCAGCAGCCGAGGACTTGGCAATGAGCAGTTCTTC.

CDR3 sequence: CASSLPLAGVSGELFF. CDR3 bases: TGCGCCAGCAGCTTACCTCTAGCGGGAGTCTCCGGGGAGCTGTTTTTT. The rearrangement joins TRBV5-1 to TRBJ2-2; 10 positions match TRBD2. Germline V CDR1 and CDR2: SGHRS, YFSETQ. Trimming at V came to 2 bases and at J to 6 bases, leaving 7 bases not matched to a gene. The CDR3 extends over 16 amino acids. The whole variable domain, remainder taken from reference TRBV5-1 and TRBJ2-2, is KAGVTQTPRYLIKTRGQQVTLSCSPISGHRSVSWYQQTPGQGLQFLFEYFSETQRNKGNFPGRFSGRQFSNSRSEMNVSTLELGDSALYLCASSLPLAGVSGELFFGEGSRLTVL.

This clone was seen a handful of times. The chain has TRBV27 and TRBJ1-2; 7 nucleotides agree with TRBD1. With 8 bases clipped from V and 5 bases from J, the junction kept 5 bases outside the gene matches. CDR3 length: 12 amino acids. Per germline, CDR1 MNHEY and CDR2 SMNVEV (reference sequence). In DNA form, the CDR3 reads TGTGCCAGCCGGGCAGGGGGTTATGGCTACACCTTC. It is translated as CASRAGGYGYTF.

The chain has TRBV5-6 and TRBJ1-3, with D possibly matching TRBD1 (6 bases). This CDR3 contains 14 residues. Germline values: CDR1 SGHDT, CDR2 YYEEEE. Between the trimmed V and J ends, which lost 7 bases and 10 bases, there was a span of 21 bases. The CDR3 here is CASHTLTGSGTIYF. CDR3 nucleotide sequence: TGTGCCAGCCACACATTAACAGGGAGCGGTACCATATATTTT.

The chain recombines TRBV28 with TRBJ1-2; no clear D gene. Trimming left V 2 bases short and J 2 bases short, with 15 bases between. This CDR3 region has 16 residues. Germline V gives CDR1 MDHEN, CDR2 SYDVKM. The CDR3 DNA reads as TGTGCCAGCAGTTTAGCACCCCTCGGGGTAAACTATGGCTACACCTTC. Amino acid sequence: CASSLAPLGVNYGYTF.

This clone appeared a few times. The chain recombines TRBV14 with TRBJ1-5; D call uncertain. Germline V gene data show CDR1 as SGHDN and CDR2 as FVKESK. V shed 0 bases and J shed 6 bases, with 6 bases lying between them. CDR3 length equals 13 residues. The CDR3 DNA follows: TGTGCCAGCAGCCAAGATCCGGTTCAGCCCCAGCATTTT. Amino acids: CASSQDPVQPQHF.

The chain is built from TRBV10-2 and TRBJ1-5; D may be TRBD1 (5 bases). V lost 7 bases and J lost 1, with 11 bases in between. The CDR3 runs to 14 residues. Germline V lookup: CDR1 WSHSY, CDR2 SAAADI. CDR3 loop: CASTAGFSNQPQHF. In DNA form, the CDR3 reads TGCGCCAGCACGGCAGGGTTCAGCAATCAGCCCCAGCATTTT.

The CDR3: CASSQDLSGNAYEQYF. CDR3 DNA sequence: TGCGCCAGCAGCCAAGATCTCTCGGGGAATGCCTACGAGCAGTACTTC. The chain employs TRBV4-3 and TRBJ2-7; D possibly corresponds to TRBD2 (5 bases). The CDR3 runs to 16 residues. The V end was cut by 0 bases, the J end by 2 bases, with 14 bases between. CDR1 is LGHNA and CDR2 is YSLEER in the germline V gene.

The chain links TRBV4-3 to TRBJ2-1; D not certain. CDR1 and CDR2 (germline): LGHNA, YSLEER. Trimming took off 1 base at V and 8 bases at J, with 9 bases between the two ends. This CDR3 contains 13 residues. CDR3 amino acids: CASSQALGDEQFF. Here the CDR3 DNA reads TGCGCCAGCAGCCAAGCGCTCGGAGATGAGCAGTTCTTC.

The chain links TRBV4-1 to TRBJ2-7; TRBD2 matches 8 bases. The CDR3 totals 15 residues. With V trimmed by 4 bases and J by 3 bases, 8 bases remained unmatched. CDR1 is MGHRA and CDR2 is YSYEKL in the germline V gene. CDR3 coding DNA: TGCGCCAGCAGCCCCCCGGGTAGCGGGAACTACGAGCAGTACTTC. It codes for CASSPPGSGNYEQYF.

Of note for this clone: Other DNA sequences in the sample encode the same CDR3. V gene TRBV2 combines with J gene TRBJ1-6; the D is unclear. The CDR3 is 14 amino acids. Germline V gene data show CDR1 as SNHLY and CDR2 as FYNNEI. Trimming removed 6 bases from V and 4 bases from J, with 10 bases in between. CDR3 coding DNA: TGTGCCAGCAGCGAATCACAGTATAATTCACCCCTCCACTTT. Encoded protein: CASSESQYNSPLHF.

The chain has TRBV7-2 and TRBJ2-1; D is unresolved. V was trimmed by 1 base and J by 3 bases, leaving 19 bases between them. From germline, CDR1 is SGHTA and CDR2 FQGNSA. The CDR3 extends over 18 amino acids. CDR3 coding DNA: TGTGCCAGCAGCTTAGGTCTGGTCCCCTTCATCGGCTACAATGAGCAGTTCTTC. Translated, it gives CASSLGLVPFIGYNEQFF.

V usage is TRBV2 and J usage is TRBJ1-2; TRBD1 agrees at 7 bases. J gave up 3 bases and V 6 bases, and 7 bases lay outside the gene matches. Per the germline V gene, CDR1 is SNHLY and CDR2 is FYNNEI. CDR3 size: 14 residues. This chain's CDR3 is CASSGRDRDYGYTF. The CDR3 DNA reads TGTGCCAGCAGCGGCCGTGACAGGGACTATGGCTACACCTTC.

Written as DNA, the CDR3 is TGTGCCAGCAGCTTCACCGGGACACTGAACACCGGGGAGCTGTTTTTT. Translated: CASSFTGTLNTGELFF. V is TRBV7-2 and J is TRBJ2-2; D is perhaps TRBD1 (6 bases). V was clipped by 3 bases and J by 1 base, with 12 bases between them. This CDR3 is 16 amino acids long. Germline CDR1 is SGHTA and CDR2 is FQGNSA.

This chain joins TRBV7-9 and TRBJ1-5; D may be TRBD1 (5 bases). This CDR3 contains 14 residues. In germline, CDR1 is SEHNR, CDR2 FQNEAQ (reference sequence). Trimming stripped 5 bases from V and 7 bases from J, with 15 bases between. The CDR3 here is CASSTTKSGQPQHF. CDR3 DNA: TGTGCCAGCAGCACGACAAAATCAGGGCAGCCCCAGCATTTT.